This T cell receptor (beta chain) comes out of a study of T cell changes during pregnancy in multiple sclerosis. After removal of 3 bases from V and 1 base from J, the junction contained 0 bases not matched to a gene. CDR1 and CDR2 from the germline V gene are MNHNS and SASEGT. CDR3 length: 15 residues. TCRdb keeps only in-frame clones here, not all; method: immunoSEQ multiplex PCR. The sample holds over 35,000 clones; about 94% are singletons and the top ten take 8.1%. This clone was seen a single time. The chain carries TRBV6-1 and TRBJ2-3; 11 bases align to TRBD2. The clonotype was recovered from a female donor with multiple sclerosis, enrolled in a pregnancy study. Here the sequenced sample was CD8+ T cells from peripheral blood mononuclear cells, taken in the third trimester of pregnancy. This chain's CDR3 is CASSETSGGTDTQYF. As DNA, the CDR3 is TGTGCCAGCAGTGAGACTAGCGGGGGCACAGATACGCAGTATTTT.